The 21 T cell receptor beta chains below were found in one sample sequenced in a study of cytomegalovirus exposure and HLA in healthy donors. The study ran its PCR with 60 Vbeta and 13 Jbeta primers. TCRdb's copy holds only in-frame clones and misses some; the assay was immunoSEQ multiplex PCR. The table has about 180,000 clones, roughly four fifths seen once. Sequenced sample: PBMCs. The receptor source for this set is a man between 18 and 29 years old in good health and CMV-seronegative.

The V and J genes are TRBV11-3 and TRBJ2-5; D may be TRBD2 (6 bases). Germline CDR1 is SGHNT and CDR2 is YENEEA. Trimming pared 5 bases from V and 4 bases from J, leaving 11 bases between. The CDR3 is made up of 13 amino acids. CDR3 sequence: CASSAMRGETQYF. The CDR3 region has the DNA TGTGCCAGCAGCGCAATGCGGGGAGAGACCCAGTACTTC. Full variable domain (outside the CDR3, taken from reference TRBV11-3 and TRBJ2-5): EAGVVQSPRYKIIEKKQPVAFWCNPISGHNTLYWYLQNLGQGPELLIRYENEEAVDDSQLPKDRFSAERLKGVDSTLKIQPAELGDSAVYLCASSAMRGETQYFGPGTRLLVL.

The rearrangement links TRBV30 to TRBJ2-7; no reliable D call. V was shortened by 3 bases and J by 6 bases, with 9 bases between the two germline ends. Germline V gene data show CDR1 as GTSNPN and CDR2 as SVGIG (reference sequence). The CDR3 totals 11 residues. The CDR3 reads CAWRQNSEQYF. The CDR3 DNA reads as TGTGCCTGGAGGCAAAACAGCGAGCAGTACTTC.

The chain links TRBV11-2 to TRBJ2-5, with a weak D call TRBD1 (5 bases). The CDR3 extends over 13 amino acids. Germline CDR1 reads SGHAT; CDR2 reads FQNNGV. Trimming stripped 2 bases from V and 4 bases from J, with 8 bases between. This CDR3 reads CASSLPGLETQYF. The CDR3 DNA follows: TGTGCCAGCAGCTTACCAGGGTTAGAGACCCAGTACTTC.

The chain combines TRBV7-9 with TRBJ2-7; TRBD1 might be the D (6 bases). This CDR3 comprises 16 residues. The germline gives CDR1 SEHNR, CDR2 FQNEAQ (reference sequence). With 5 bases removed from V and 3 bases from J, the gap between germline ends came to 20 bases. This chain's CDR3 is CASSPPQPGQYYEQYF. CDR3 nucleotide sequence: TGTGCCAGCAGCCCCCCTCAACCGGGACAATACTACGAGCAGTACTTC.

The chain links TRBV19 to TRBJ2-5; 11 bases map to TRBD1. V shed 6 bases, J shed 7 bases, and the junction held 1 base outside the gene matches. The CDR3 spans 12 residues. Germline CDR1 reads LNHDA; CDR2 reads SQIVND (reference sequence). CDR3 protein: CASSGTGGTQYF. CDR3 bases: TGTGCCAGTAGCGGGACAGGGGGGACCCAGTACTTC.

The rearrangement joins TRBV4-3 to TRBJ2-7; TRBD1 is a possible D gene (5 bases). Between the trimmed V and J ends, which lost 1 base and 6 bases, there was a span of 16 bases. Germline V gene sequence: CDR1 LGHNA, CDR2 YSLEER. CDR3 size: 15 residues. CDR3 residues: CASSQGPVGHGEQYF. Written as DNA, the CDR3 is TGCGCCAGCAGCCAAGGACCTGTGGGGCATGGCGAGCAGTACTTC.

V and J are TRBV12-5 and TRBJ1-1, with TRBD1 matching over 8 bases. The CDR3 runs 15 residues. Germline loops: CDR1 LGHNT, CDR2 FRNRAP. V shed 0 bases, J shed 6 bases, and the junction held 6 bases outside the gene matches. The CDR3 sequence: CASGLVGTGIAEAFF. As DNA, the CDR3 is TGTGCTAGTGGTTTGGTAGGGACAGGCATTGCTGAAGCTTTCTTT.

CDR3 sequence: CASSLGNSGGQETQYF. The CDR3 DNA sequence: TGCGCCAGCAGCTTGGGGAATAGCGGGGGTCAAGAGACCCAGTACTTC. V and J are TRBV5-1 and TRBJ2-5; 9 bases map to TRBD2. Germline V lookup: CDR1 SGHRS, CDR2 YFSETQ. CDR3 length: 16 residues. V was pared by 0 bases and J by 2 bases, with 5 bases of the junction left unmatched. The whole variable domain, filled in from reference TRBV5-1 and TRBJ2-5, reads KAGVTQTPRYLIKTRGQQVTLSCSPISGHRSVSWYQQTPGQGLQFLFEYFSETQRNKGNFPGRFSGRQFSNSRSEMNVSTLELGDSALYLCASSLGNSGGQETQYFGPGTRLLVL.

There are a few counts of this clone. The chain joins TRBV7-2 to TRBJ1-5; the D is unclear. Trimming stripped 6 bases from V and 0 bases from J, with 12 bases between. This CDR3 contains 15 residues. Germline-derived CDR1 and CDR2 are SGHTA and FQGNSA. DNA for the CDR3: TGTGCCAGCAGTTCGACTGTAGATAGCAATCAGCCCCAGCATTTT. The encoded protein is CASSSTVDSNQPQHF.

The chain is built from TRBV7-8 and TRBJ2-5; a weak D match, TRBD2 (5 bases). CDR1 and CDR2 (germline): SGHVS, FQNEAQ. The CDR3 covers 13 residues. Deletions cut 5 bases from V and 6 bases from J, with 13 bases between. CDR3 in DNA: TGTGCCAGCAGCCCCAGTCGGGGAAAGACCCAGTACTTC. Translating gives CASSPSRGKTQYF.

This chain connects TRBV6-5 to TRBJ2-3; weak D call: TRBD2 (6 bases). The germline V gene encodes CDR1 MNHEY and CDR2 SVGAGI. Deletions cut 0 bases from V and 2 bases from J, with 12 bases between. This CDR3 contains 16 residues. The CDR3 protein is CASSYSTSFPTDTQYF. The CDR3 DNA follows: TGTGCCAGCAGTTACTCCACTAGCTTCCCCACAGATACGCAGTATTTT.

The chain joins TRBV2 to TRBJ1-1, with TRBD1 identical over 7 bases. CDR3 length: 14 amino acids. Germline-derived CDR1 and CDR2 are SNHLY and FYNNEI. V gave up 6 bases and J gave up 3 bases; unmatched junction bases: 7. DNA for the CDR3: TGTGCCAGCAGCGCCAGCAGGGGGGACACTGAAGCTTTCTTT. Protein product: CASSASRGDTEAFF.

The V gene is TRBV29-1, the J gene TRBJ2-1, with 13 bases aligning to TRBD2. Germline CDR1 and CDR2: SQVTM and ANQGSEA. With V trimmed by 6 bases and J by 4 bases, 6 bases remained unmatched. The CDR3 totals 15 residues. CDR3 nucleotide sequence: TGCAGCGTGGATGGACTAGCGGGGGATTACAATGAGCAGTTCTTC. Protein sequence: CSVDGLAGDYNEQFF.

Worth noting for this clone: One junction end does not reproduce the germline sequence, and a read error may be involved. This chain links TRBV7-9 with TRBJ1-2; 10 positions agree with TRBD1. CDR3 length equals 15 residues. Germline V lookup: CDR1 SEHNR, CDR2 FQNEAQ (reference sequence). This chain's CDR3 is CSSSLLGTGELGYTF. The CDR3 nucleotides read TGTTCCAGCAGCTTATTGGGGACAGGGGAATTGGGCTACACCTTC.

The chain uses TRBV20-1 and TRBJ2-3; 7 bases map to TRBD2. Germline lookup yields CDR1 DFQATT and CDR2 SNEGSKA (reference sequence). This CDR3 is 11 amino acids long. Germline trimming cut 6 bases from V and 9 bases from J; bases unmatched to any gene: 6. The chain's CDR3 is CSANPSGTQYF. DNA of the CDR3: TGCAGTGCAAACCCTAGCGGAACGCAGTATTTT.

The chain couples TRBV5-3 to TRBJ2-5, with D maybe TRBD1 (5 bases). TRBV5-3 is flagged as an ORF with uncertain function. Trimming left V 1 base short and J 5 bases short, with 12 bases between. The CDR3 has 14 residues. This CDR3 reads CARSLNGQRETQYF. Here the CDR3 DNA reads TGTGCCAGAAGCTTGAACGGACAACGGGAGACCCAGTACTTC.

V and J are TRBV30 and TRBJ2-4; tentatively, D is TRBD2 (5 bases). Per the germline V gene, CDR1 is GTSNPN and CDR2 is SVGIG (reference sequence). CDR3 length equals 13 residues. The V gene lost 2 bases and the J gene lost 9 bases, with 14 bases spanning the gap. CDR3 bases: TGTGCCTGGAGTATCAGCCCCAGCGGCATTCAGTACTTC. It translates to CAWSISPSGIQYF.

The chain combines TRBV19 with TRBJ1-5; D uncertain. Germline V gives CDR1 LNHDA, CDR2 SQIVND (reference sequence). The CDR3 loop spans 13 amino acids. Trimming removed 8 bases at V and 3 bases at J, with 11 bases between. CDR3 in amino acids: CASSYGFNQPQHF. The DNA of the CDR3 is TGTGCCAGTTCATACGGTTTCAATCAGCCCCAGCATTTT.

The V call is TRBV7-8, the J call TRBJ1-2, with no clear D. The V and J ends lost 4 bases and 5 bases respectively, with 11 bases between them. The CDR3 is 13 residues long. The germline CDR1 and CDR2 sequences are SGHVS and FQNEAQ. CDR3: CASSYPGGYGYTF. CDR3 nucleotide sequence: TGTGCCAGCAGCTACCCGGGAGGATATGGCTACACCTTC.

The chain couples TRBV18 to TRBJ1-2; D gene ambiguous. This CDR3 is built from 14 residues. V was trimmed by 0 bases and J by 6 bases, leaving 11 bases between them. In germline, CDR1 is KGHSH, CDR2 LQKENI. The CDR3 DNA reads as TGTGCCAGCTCACCACCGAGGAAGGCGGATGGCTACACCTTC. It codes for CASSPPRKADGYTF. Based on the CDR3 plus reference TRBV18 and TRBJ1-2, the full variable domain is NAGVMQNPRHLVRRRGQEARLRCSPMKGHSHVYWYRQLPEEGLKFMVYLQKENIIDESGMPKERFSAEFPKEGPSILRIQQVVRGDSAAYFCASSPPRKADGYTFGSGTRLTVV.

The CDR3 sequence is CASSGGPAGSNQPQHF. CDR3 DNA: TGTGCCAGTAGTGGTGGGCCCGCGGGAAGCAATCAGCCCCAGCATTTT. The chain is built from TRBV19 and TRBJ1-5; D ambiguous. Trimming removed 5 bases from V and 1 base from J, with 15 bases in between. The CDR3 has 16 residues. CDR1 is LNHDA, CDR2 SQIVND, per germline (reference sequence).